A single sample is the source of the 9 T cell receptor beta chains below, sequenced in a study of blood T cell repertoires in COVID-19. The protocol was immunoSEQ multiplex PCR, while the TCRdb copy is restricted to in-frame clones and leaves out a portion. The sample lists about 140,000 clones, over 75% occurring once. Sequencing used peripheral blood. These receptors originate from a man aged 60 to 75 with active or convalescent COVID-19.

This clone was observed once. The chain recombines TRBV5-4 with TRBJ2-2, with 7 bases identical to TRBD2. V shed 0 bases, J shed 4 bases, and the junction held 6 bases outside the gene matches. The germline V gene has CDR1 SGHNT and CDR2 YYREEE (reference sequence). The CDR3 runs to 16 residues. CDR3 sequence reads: CASSLAGGSTTGELFF. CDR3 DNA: TGTGCCAGCAGCTTGGCAGGCGGGAGTACCACCGGGGAGCTGTTTTTT.

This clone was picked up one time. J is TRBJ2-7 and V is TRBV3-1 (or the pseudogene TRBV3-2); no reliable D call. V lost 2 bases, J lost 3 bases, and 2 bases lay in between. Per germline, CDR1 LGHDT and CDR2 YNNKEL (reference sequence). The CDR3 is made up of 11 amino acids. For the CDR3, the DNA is TGTGCCAGCAGCCAACGCTACGAGCAGTACTTC. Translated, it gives CASSQRYEQYF.

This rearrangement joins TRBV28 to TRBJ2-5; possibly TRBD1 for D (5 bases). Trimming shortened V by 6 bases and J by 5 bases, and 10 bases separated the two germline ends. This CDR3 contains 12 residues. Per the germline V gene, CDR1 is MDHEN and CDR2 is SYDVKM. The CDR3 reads CASRRGLETQYF. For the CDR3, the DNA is TGTGCCAGCAGAAGGGGCCTTGAGACCCAGTACTTC.

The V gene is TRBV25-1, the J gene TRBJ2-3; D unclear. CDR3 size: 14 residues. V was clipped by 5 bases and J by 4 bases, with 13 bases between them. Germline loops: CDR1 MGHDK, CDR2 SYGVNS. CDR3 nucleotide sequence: TGTGCCAGCAGTCCCCTGAGGAAAGCAGATACGCAGTATTTT. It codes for CASSPLRKADTQYF.

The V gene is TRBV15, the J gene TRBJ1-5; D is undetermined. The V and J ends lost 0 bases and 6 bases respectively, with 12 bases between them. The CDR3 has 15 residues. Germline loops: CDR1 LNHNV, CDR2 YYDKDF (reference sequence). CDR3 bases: TGTGCCACCAGCAGAGAAGGGAGGGAGGGTCAGCCCCAGCATTTT. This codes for CATSREGREGQPQHF.

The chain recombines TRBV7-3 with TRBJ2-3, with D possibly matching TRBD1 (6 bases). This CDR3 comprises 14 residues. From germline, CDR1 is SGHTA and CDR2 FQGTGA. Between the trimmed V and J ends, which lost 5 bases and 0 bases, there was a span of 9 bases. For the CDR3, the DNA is TGTGCCAGCAGCCCTGGACAGAGCACAGATACGCAGTATTTT. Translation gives CASSPGQSTDTQYF.

In DNA form, the CDR3 reads TGTGCCAGCAGCTTGGTCGCGGGAGGGTTAATCGGGGAGCTGTTTTTT. Translation gives CASSLVAGGLIGELFF. This chain uses TRBV5-4 with TRBJ2-2; 9 bases map to TRBD2. The CDR3 is 16 amino acids. Germline-derived CDR1 and CDR2 are SGHNT and YYREEE (reference sequence). V was clipped by 0 bases and J by 7 bases; unmatched bases: 7. The full variable domain, completed using reference TRBV5-4 and TRBJ2-2, is ETGVTQSPTHLIKTRGQQVTLRCSSQSGHNTVSWYQQALGQGPQFIFQYYREEENGRGNFPPRFSGLQFPNYSSELNVNALELDDSALYLCASSLVAGGLIGELFFGEGSRLTVL.

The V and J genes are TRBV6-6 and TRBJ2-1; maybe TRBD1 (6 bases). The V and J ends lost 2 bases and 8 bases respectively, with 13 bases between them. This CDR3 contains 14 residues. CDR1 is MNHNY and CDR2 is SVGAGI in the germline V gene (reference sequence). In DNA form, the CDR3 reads TGTGCCAGCAGTTACAAAGGGGGTGTCGATGAGCAGTTCTTC. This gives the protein CASSYKGGVDEQFF.

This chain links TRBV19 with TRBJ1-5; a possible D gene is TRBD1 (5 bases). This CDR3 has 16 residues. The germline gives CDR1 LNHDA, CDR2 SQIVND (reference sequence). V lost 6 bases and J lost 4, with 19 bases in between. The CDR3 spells CASSGGSGAGNQPQHF. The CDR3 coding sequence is TGTGCCAGTAGCGGGGGGAGCGGGGCTGGGAATCAGCCCCAGCATTTT.